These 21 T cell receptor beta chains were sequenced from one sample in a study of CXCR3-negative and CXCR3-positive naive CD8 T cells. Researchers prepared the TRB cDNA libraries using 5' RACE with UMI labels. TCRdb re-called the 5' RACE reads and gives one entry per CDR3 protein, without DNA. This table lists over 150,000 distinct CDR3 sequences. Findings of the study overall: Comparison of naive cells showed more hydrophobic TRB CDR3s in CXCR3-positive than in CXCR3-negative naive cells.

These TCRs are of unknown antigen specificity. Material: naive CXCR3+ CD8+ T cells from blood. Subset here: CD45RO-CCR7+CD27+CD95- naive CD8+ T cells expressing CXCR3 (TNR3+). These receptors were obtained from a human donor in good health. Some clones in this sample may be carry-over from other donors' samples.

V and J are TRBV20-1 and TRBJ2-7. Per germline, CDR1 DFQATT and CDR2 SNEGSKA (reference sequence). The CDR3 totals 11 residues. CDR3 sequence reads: CSARNKGEQYF.

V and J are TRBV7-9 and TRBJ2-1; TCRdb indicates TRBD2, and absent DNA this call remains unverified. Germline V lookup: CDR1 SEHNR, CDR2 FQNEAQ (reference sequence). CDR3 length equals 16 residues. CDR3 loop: CASSFLAGGPYNEQFF.

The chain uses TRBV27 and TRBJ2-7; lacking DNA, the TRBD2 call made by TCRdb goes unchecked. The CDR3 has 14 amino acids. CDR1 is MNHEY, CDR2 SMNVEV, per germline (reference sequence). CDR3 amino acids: CASSQLAGWDEQYF.

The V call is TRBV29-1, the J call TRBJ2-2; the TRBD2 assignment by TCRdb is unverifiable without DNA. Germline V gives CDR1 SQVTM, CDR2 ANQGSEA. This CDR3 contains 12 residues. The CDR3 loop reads CSVEGRAGELFF.

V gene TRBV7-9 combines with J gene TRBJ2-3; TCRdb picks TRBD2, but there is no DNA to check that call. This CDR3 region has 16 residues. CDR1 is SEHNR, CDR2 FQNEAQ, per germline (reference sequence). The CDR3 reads CASSSAGREVGDTQYF.

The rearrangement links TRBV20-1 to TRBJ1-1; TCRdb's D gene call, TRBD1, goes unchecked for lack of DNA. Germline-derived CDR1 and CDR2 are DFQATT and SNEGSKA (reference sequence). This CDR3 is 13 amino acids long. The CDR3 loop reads CSALRQADTEAFF.

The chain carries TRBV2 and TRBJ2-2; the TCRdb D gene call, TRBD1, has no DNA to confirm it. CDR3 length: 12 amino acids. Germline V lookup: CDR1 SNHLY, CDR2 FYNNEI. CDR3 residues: CASNKQDPKLFF.

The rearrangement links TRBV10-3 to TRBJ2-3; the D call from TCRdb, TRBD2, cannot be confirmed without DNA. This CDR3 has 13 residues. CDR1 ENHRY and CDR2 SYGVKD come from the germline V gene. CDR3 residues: CAIREALAHTQYF.

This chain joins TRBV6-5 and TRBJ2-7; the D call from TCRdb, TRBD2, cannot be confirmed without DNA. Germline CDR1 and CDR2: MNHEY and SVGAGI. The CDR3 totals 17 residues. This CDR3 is CASSYGWRGGFSYEQYF.

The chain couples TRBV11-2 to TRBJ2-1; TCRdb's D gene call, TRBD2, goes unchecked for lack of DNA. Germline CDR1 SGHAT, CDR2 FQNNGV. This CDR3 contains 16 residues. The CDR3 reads CASSSRTSGNNNEQFF.

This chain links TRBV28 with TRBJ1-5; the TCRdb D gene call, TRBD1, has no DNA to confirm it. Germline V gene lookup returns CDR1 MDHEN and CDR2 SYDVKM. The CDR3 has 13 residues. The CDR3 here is CASSRRGYQPQHF.

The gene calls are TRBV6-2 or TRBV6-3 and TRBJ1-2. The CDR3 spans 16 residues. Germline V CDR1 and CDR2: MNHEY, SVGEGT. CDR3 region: CASSYRTMMGIYGYTF.

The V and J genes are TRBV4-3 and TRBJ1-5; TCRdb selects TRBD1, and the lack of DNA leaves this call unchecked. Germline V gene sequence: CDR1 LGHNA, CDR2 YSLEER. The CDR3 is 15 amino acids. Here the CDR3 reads CASSQDHRADQPQHF.

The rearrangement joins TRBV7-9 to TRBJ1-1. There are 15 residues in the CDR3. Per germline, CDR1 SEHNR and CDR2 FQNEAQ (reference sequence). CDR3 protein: CASSLMRGVNTEAFF.

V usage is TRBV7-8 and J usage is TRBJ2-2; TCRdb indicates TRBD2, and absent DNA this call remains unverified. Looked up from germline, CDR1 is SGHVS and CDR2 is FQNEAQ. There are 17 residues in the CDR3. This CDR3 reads CASSSRLAGGGTGELFF.

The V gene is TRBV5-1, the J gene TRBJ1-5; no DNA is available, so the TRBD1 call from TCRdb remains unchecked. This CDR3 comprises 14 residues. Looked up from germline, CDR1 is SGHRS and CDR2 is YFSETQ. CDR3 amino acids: CASSYEGAGQPQHF.

CDR3 protein: CSAMAPPRVDTEAFF. The chain has TRBV20-1 and TRBJ1-1. The CDR3 covers 15 residues. Germline V gene lookup returns CDR1 DFQATT and CDR2 SNEGSKA (reference sequence).

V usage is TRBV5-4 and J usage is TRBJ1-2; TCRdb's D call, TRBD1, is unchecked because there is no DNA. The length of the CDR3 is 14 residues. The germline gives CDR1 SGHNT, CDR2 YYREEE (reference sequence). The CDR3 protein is CASSGDSVGYGYTF.

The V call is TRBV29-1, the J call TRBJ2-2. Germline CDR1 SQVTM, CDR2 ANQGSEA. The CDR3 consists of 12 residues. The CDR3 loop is CSVVRNTGELFF.

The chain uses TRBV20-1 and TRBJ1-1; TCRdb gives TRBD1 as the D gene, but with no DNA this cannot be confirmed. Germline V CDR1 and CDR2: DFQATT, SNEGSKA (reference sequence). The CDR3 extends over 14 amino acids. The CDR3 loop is CSAPVAYMNTEAFF.

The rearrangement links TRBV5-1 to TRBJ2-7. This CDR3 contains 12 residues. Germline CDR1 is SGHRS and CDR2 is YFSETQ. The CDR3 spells CASSFTGNEQYF.